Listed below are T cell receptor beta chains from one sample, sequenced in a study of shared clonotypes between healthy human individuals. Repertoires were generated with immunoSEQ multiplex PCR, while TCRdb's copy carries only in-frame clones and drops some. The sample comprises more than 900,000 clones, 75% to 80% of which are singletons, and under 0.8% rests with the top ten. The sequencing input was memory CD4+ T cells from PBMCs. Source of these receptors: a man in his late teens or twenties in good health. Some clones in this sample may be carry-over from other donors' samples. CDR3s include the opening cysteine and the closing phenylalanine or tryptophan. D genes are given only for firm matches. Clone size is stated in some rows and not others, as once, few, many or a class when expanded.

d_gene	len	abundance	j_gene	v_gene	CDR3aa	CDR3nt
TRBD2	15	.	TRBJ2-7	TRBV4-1	CASSRLAGRSYEQYF	TGCGCCAGCAGCCGACTAGCGGGCCGGTCCTACGAGCAGTACTTC
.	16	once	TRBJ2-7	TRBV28	CASSFTGGATTYEQYF	TGTGCCAGCAGTTTTACCGGCGGGGCCACGACCTACGAGCAGTACTTC
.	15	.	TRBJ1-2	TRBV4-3	CASSQDYGSPYGYTF	TGCGCCAGCAGCCAAGATTATGGGTCACCTTATGGCTACACCTTC
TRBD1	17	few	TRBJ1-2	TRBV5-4	CASRRTGTGGVSQGYTF	TGTGCCAGCAGGAGGACCGGGACAGGGGGAGTTTCGCAAGGCTACACCTTC
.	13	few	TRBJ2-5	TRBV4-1	CASSHPGRETQYF	TGCGCCAGCAGCCACCCCGGCAGGGAGACCCAGTACTTC
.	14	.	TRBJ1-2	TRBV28	CASSLVDVAFGYTF	TGTGCCAGCAGTTTAGTTGACGTGGCCTTTGGCTACACCTTC
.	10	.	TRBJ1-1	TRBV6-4	CAREGLRAFF	TGTGCCAGGGAAGGACTCAGAGCTTTCTTT
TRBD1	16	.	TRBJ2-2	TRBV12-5	CASGRTGQGFDGELFF	TGTGCTAGTGGTCGCACGGGACAGGGATTTGACGGGGAGCTGTTTTTT
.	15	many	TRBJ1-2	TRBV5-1	CASSPSGAEPLGYTF	TGCGCCAGCAGCCCATCGGGGGCTGAGCCCCTTGGCTACACCTTC
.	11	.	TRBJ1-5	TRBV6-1	CASSELFSQHF	TGTGCCAGCAGTGAATTATTTAGCCAGCATTTT
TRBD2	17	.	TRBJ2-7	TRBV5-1	CASSAGAGLAGTYEQYF	TGCGCCAGCAGCGCTGGAGCAGGGCTAGCGGGAACCTACGAGCAGTACTTC
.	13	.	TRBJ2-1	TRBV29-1	CSERTTPYNEQFF	TGCAGCGAGCGGACCACACCTTACAATGAGCAGTTCTTC
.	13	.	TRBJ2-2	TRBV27	CASGAQDSGELFF	TGTGCCAGCGGTGCCCAGGACAGCGGGGAGCTGTTTTTT
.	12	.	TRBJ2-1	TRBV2	CASRVNVGEQFF	TGTGCCAGCAGGGTCAATGTTGGTGAGCAGTTCTTC
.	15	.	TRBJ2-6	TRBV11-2	CASSSTVSGANVLTF	TGTGCCAGCAGCTCCACAGTATCCGGGGCCAACGTCCTGACTTTC
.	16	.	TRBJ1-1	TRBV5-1	CASSHSPQGPNTEAFF	TGCGCCAGCAGCCACTCCCCCCAGGGACCGAACACTGAAGCTTTCTTT
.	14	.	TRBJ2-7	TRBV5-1	CASSTGQPIYEQYF	TGCGCCAGCAGCACCGGACAGCCCATTTACGAGCAGTACTTC
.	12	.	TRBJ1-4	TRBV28	CASSLTNEKLFF	TGTGCCAGCAGTTTAACCAATGAAAAACTGTTTTTT
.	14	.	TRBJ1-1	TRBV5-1	CASSLGSGNTEAFF	TGCGCCAGCAGCTTGGGGAGCGGGAACACTGAAGCTTTCTTT
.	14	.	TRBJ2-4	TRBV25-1	CASSESGIKNIQYF	TGTGCCAGCAGTGAATCTGGGATCAAAAACATTCAGTACTTC
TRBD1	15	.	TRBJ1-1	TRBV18	CASSDSGQGNTEAFF	TGTGCCAGCTCCGATTCAGGACAGGGGAACACTGAAGCTTTCTTT
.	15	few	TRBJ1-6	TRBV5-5	CASSPTALGDSPLHF	TGTGCCAGCAGCCCGACAGCTCTAGGTGATTCACCCCTCCACTTT
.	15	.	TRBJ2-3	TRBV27	CASSLREPVRDTQYF	TGTGCCAGCAGTTTAAGGGAGCCAGTTAGGGATACGCAGTATTTT
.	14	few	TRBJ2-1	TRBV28	CASSSSAWNNEQFF	TGTGCCAGCAGTTCCAGCGCCTGGAACAATGAGCAGTTCTTC
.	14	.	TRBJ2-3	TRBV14	CASSPDSSRDTQYF	TGTGCCAGCAGCCCAGACTCCTCCAGGGATACGCAGTATTTT
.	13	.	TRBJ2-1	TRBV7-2	CASSLEWRNEQFF	TGTGCCAGCAGCTTAGAGTGGAGGAATGAGCAGTTCTTC
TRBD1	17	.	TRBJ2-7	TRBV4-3	CASSRADPGQGFYEQYF	TGCGCCAGCAGCCGAGCCGACCCGGGACAGGGGTTCTACGAGCAGTACTTC
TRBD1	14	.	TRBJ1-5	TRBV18	CASSATGGNQPQHF	TGTGCCAGCTCAGCGACAGGGGGCAATCAGCCCCAGCATTTT
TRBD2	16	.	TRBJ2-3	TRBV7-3	CASSGRLAGAADTQYF	TGTGCCAGCAGCGGCCGACTAGCGGGAGCCGCAGATACGCAGTATTTT
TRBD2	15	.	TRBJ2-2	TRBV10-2	CASRLTSGSLRELFF	TGCGCCAGCAGACTGACTAGCGGGAGTTTGAGGGAGCTGTTTTTT
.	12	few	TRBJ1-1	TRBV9	CASSPSDFAAFF	TGTGCCAGCAGCCCCTCGGACTTTGCAGCTTTCTTT
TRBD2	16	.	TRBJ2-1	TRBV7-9	CASSRRLAGAGDEQFF	TGTGCCAGCAGCCGTAGACTAGCGGGAGCGGGCGATGAGCAGTTCTTC
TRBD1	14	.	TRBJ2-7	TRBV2	CASRWTGSSYEQYF	TGTGCCAGCAGATGGACAGGTTCATCCTACGAGCAGTACTTC
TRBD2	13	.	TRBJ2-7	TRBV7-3	CASSRLAFNEQYF	TGTGCCAGCAGCAGACTAGCGTTCAACGAGCAGTACTTC
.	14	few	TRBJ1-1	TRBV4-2	CASSHFDTPGEAFF	TGTGCCAGCAGCCACTTCGACACGCCGGGGGAAGCTTTCTTT
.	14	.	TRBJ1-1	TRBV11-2	CASSFPYPRTEAFF	TGTGCCAGCAGCTTCCCATATCCCAGAACTGAAGCTTTCTTT
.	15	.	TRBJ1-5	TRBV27	CASSLWGQGGQPQHF	TGTGCCAGCAGTTTATGGGGGCAGGGTGGCCAGCCCCAGCATTTT